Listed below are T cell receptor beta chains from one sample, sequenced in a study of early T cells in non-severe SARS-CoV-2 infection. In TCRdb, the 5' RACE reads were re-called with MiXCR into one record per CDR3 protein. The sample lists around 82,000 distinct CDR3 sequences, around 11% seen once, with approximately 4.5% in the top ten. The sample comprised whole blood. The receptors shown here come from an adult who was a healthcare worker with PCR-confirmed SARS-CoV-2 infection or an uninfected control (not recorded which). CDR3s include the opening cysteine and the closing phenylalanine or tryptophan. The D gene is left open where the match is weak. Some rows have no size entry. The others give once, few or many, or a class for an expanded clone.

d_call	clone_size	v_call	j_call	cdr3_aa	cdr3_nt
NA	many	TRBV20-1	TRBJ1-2	CSATGRESYGYTF	TGCAGTGCTACCGGTCGGGAAAGCTATGGCTACACCTTC
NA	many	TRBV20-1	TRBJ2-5	CSAKQDPGGETQYF	TGCAGTGCTAAACAGGACCCCGGGGGAGAGACCCAGTACTTC
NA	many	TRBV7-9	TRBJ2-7	CASSPWTREDEQYF	TGTGCCAGCAGCCCATGGACCCGAGAGGACGAGCAGTACTTC
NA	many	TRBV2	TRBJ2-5	CAVQETQYF	TGTGCCGTCCAAGAGACCCAGTACTTC
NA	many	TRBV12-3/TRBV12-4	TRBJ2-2	CASSWDGTGELFF	TGTGCCAGCAGTTGGGACGGCACCGGGGAGCTGTTTTTT
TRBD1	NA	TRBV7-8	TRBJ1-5	CASSLTTGGVNQPQHF	TGTGCCAGCAGCCTCACCACAGGGGGGGTCAATCAGCCCCAGCATTTT
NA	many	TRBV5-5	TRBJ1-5	CASSLAGDSNQPQHF	TGTGCCAGCAGCTTAGCCGGCGATAGCAATCAGCCCCAGCATTTT
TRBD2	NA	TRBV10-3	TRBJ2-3	CAISESLAVWQYF	TGTGCCATCAGTGAGTCACTAGCGGTATGGCAGTATTTT
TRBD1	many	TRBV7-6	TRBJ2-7	CASSHHRGGYEQYF	TGTGCCAGCAGCCACCACAGGGGTGGGTACGAGCAGTACTTC
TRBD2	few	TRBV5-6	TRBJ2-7	CASSFLPSGGFNEQYF	TGTGCCAGCAGCTTTTTGCCTAGCGGGGGTTTCAACGAGCAGTACTTC
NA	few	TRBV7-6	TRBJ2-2	CASSLGGGVTGELFF	TGTGCCAGCAGCCTTGGAGGGGGTGTCACCGGGGAGCTGTTTTTT
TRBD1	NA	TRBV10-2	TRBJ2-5	CASSEPGQGFETQYF	TGCGCCAGCAGTGAACCGGGACAGGGGTTTGAGACCCAGTACTTC
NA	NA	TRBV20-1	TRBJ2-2	CSARDQRGNTGELFF	TGCAGTGCTAGAGATCAGAGGGGTAACACCGGGGAGCTGTTTTTT
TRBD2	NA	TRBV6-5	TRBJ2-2	CASSLGLAVNTGELFF	TGTGCCAGCAGTTTGGGACTAGCAGTGAACACCGGGGAGCTGTTTTTT
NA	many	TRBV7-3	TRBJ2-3	CASSLISADTQYF	TGTGCCAGCAGCTTAATCAGCGCAGATACGCAGTATTTT
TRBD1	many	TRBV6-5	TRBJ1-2	CASKGQIYGYTF	TGTGCCAGCAAGGGACAGATCTATGGCTACACCTTC
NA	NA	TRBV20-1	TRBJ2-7	CSARDDLLEAGLIEASYEQYF	TGCAGTGCTAGAGATGATTTATTGGAAGCCGGGCTAATAGAGGCCTCCTACGAGCAGTACTTC
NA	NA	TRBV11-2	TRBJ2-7	CASSFGVWGYEQYF	TGTGCCAGCAGCTTTGGGGTCTGGGGATACGAGCAGTACTTC
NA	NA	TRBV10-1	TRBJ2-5	CASSESAGLPETQYF	TGCGCCAGCAGTGAGTCGGCCGGACTACCGGAGACCCAGTACTTC
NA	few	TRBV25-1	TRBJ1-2	CASSGSGSYGYTF	TGTGCCAGCAGTGGGTCGGGGAGCTATGGCTACACCTTC
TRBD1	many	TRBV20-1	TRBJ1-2	CSASPDRFDGYTF	TGCAGTGCTAGCCCGGACAGGTTCGATGGCTACACCTTC
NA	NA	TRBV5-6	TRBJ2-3	CASSWDPDTQYF	TGTGCCAGCAGCTGGGACCCAGATACGCAGTATTTT
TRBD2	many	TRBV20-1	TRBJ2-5	CSARDSASGGRGETQYF	TGCAGTGCTAGAGATAGCGCTAGCGGGGGACGGGGGGAGACCCAGTACTTC
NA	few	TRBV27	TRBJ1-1	CASTRTGGNVVAFF	TGTGCCAGCACCCGTACGGGGGGAAATGTTGTAGCTTTCTTT